This T cell receptor (beta chain) comes out of a study of T cell changes during pregnancy in multiple sclerosis. The CDR3 consists of 13 residues. Looked up from germline, CDR1 is SQVTM and CDR2 is ANQGSEA. Profiled with immunoSEQ multiplex PCR; TCRdb holds only in-frame clones, not every one. The sample shows approximately 85,000 clones, approximately 89% of them seen only once. The sequence was collected from a female donor with multiple sclerosis, enrolled in a pregnancy study. Sample: peripheral blood, taken in the first trimester of pregnancy. V usage is TRBV29-1 and J usage is TRBJ1-1, with a weak D call TRBD1 (6 bases). The DNA for the CDR3 is TGCACCAATGGCGGGGGCCCTTCGGGGGAAGCTTTCTTT. Its protein is CTNGGGPSGEAFF.